The source of this T cell receptor gamma chain is a study of γδ T cells in repeated Plasmodium falciparum infection. Study-wide context: The natural-infection arm compared Malian children under seasonal malaria with matched Australian children. Malaria-naive adults were infected with P. falciparum NF54 four times over around 640 days. Malian repertoires were sampled cross-sectionally without transmission and longitudinally through febrile malaria.

The CDR3 has 16 residues. Germline V gene data show CDR1 as GITISATS and CDR2 as ISYDGTV (reference sequence). Flow sorting of PBMC yielded separate Vgamma9/Vdelta2+ and Vdelta2-negative gammadelta T cell populations for bulk repertoire analysis. This clone was seen at least ten times. The TCRdb protein comes from a much larger clone and disagrees with this DNA's translation at residue 11, likely due to a read error; the protein given here is derived from the DNA. With CATT, TCRdb re-called clones from the multiplex PCR reads. The data show 11,000 to 15,000 gamma-chain clones, with roughly 1.7% seen just once and around 28% held by the top ten.

V and J are TRGV9 and TRGJP. The J gene, left out of TCRdb, was set here by checking the DNA against germline. The TCR was taken from a pool of human donors (malaria-infected and uninfected, not separated). The sequencing sample was made of gamma-delta T cells from blood. The CDR3 DNA sequence: TGTGCCTTGTGGGACCAGCAAGAGTTGGGCGAAAAAATCAAGGTATTT. It translates to CALWDQQELGEKIKVF.